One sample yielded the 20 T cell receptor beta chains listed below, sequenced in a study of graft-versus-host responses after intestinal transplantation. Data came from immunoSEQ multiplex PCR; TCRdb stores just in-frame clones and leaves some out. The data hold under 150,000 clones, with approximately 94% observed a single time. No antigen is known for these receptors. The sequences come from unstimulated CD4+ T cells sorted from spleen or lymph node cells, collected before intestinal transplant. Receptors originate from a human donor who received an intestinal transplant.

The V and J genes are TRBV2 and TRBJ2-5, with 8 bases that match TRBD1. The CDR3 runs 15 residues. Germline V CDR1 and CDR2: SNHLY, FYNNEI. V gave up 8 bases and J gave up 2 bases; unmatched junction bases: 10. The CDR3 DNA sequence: TGTGCCAGCCTACCCGGGACAGGAGGTCAAGAGACCCAGTACTTC. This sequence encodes CASLPGTGGQETQYF. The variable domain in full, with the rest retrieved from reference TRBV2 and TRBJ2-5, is EPEVTQTPSHQVTQMGQEVILRCVPISNHLYFYWYRQILGQKVEFLVSFYNNEISEKSEIFDDQFSVERPDGSNFTLKIRSTKLEDSAMYFCASLPGTGGQETQYFGPGTRLLVL.

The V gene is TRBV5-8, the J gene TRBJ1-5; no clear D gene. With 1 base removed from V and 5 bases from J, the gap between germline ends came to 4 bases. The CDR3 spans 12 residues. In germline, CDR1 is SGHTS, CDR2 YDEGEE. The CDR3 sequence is CASSLRDQPQHF. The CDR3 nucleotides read TGTGCCAGCAGCTTGAGAGATCAGCCCCAGCATTTT.

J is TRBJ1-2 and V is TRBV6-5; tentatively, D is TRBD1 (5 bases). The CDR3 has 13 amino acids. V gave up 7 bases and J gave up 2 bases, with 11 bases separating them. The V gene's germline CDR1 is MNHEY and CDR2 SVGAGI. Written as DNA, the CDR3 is TGTGCCAGCACCAGACAGTTAAACTATGGCTACACCTTC. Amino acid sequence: CASTRQLNYGYTF.

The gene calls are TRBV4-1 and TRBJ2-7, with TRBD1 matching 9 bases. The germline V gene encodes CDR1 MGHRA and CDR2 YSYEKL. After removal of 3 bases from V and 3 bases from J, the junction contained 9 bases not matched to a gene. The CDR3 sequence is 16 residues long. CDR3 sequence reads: CASSQWAGTGIYEQYF. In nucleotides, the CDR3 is TGCGCCAGCAGCCAGTGGGCCGGGACAGGGATCTACGAGCAGTACTTC.

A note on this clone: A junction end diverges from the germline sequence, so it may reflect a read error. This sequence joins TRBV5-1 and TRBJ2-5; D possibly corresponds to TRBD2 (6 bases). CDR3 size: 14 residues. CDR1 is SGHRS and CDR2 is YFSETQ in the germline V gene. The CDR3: CASSLGLHQETQYF. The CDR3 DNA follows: TGCGCCAGCAGTTTGGGACTTCATCAAGAGACCCAGTACTTC.

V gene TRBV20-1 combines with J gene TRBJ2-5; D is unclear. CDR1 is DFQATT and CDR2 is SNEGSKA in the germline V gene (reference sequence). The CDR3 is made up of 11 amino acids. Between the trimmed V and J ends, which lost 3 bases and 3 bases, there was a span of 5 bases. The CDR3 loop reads CSASTEETQYF. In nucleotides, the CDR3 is TGCAGTGCTAGTACGGAAGAGACCCAGTACTTC.

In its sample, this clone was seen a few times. The CDR3 reads CASSLTGDQETQYF. CDR3 sequence (DNA): TGTGCCAGCAGCTTGACAGGGGACCAAGAGACCCAGTACTTC. The chain has TRBV5-6 and TRBJ2-5, with 7 positions matching TRBD1. CDR1 and CDR2 (germline): SGHDT, YYEEEE. The CDR3 spans 14 residues. J was trimmed by 0 bases and V by 1 base; bases with no gene match: 0.

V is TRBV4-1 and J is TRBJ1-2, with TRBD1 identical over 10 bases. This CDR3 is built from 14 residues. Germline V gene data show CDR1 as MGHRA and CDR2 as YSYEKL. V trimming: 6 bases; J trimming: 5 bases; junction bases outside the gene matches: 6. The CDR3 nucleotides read TGCGCCAGCAGACACGGACAGGGGGTTTATGGCTACACCTTC. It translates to CASRHGQGVYGYTF.

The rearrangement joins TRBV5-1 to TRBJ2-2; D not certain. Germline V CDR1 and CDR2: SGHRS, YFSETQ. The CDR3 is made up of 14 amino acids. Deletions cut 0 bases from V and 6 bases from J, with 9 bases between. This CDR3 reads CASSLASEAGELFF. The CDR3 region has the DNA TGCGCCAGCAGCTTGGCGTCCGAGGCCGGGGAGCTGTTTTTT.

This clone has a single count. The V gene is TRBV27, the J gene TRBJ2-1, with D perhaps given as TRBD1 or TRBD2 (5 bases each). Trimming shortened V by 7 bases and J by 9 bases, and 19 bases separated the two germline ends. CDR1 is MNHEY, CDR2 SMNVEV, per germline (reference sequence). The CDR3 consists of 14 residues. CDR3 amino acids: CASTRGGGGREQFF. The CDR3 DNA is TGTGCCAGCACCCGAGGAGGTGGGGGTCGTGAGCAGTTCTTC.

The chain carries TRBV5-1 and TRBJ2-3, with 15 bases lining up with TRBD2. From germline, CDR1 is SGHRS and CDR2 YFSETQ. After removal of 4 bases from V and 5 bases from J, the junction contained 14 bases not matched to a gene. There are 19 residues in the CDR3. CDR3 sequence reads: CASSPAGTSGGPAGDTQYF. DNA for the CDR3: TGCGCCAGCAGCCCAGCCGGGACTAGCGGGGGGCCCGCCGGAGATACGCAGTATTTT.

The CDR3 sequence is CASTELGRSSSYNEQFF. As DNA, the CDR3 is TGTGCCAGCACCGAACTAGGGCGGTCCAGCTCCTACAATGAGCAGTTCTTC. This sequence joins TRBV28 and TRBJ2-1, with D possibly matching TRBD2 (5 bases). With 7 bases removed from V and 0 bases from J, the gap between germline ends came to 19 bases. Germline assignment: CDR1 MDHEN and CDR2 SYDVKM. This CDR3 contains 17 residues.

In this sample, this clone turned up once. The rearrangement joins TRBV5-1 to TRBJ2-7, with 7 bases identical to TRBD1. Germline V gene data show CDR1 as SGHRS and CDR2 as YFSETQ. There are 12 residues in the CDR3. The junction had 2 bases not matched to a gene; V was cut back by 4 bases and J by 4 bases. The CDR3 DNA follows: TGCGCCAGCAGCGGACAGGAGTACGAGCAGTACTTC. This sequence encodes CASSGQEYEQYF.

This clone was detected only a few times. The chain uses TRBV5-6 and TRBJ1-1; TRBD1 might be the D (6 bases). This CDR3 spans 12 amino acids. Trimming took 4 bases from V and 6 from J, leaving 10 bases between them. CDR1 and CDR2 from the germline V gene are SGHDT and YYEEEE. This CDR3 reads CASSRGGAEAFF. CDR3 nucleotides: TGTGCCAGCAGCCGAGGGGGGGCTGAAGCTTTCTTT.

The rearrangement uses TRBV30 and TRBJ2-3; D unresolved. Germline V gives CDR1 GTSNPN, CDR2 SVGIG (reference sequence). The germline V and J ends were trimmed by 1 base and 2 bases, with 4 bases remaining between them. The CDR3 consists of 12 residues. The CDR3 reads CAWSATTDTQYF. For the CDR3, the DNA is TGTGCCTGGAGTGCGACCACAGATACGCAGTATTTT.

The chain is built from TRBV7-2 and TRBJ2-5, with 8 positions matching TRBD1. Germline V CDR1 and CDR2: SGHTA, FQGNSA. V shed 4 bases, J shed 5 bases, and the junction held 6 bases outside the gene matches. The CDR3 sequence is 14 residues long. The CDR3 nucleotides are TGTGCCAGCAGCTCAGGACAGGGTGGGGAGACCCAGTACTTC. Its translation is CASSSGQGGETQYF.

CDR3 DNA sequence: TGTGCCAGTACTTTGTCATCCCCCCCCACTGAAGCTTTCTTT. This translates into CASTLSSPPTEAFF. The chain uses TRBV19 and TRBJ1-1; D ambiguous. Trimming took off 7 bases at V and 4 bases at J, with 16 bases between the two ends. Germline V CDR1 and CDR2: LNHDA, SQIVND (reference sequence). This CDR3 is 14 amino acids long.

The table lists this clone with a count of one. The CDR3: CASSRTGVNTIYF. In DNA, the CDR3 is TGTGCCAGCAGCCGGACAGGGGTGAACACCATATATTTT. The rearrangement joins TRBV2 to TRBJ1-3; 9 bases line up with TRBD1. The CDR3 covers 13 residues. Trimming at V came to 6 bases and at J to 7 bases, leaving 4 bases not matched to a gene. Germline CDR1 SNHLY, CDR2 FYNNEI.

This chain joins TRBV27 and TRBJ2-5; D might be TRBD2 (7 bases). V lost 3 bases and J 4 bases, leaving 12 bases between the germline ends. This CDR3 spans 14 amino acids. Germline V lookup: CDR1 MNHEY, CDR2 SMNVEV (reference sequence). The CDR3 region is CASSFRGGVETQYF. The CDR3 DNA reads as TGTGCCAGCAGTTTTAGGGGGGGGGTAGAGACCCAGTACTTC.

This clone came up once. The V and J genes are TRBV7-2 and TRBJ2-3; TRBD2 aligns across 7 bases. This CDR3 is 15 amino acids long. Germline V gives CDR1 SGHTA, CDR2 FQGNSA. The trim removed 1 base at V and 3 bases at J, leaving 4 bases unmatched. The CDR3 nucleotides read TGTGCCAGCAGCTTAGTTGGAGCGGGGACAGATACGCAGTATTTT. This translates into CASSLVGAGTDTQYF.